The 8 T cell receptor beta chains in this list originate from one sample, sequenced in a study of blood T cells in healthy people across ages. Using a J-beta primer mix together with a sample-barcoded 5' primer, a second PCR was run for about 6 to 11 cycles. TCRdb reprocessed the 5' RACE reads via MiXCR and lists one record per CDR3 protein. The sample yields approximately 960,000 distinct CDR3 sequences, almost 30% seen once. The sample was also reused in another study, on T cells of mothers and their children.

The sequenced sample consisted of blood. The receptors derive from a woman aged 40 to 50 in good health.

The chain carries TRBV9 and TRBJ2-1, with 8 bases fitting TRBD1. The ends lost 6 bases at V and 3 bases at J; junction bases unmatched: 8. Germline CDR1 SGDLS, CDR2 YYNGEE. The CDR3 runs 15 residues. The DNA for the CDR3 is TGTGCCAGCACCCCGGGACAGGACCGCTACAATGAGCAGTTCTTC. It codes for CASTPGQDRYNEQFF.

The chain recombines TRBV28 with TRBJ2-3; D unclear. This CDR3 has 13 amino acids. Germline V CDR1 and CDR2: MDHEN, SYDVKM. Trimming removed 8 bases from V and 5 bases from J, with 14 bases in between. CDR3 coding DNA: TGTGCCAGCTTGGAGTGGCAAGAAGATACGCAGTATTTT. Protein: CASLEWQEDTQYF.

V gene TRBV2 combines with J gene TRBJ1-4; 9 bases are a match to TRBD1. The CDR3 is made up of 16 amino acids. Germline lookup yields CDR1 SNHLY and CDR2 FYNNEI. Germline trimming cut 4 bases from V and 8 bases from J; bases unmatched to any gene: 11. Here the CDR3 reads CASSGQGVVRSEKLFF. CDR3 sequence (DNA): TGTGCCAGCAGTGGACAGGGGGTGGTCCGGTCCGAAAAACTGTTTTTT.

The J gene is TRBJ2-3, the V gene TRBV4-1; 16 bases are shared with TRBD2. Trimming removed 4 bases from V and 2 bases from J; junction bases left unmatched: 6. Germline values: CDR1 MGHRA, CDR2 YSYEKL. The CDR3 has 18 residues. This chain's CDR3 is CASSLPGTSGGDTDTQYF. In nucleotides, the CDR3 is TGCGCCAGCAGCCTCCCTGGGACTAGCGGGGGGGACACAGATACGCAGTATTTT.

This clonotype occurred a few times. The chain couples TRBV20-1 to TRBJ1-5; D perhaps matches TRBD1 (6 bases). CDR1 DFQATT and CDR2 SNEGSKA come from the germline V gene (reference sequence). CDR3 length: 15 amino acids. V shed 0 bases and J shed 0 bases, with 9 bases lying between them. In DNA form, the CDR3 reads TGCAGTGCTAGAGAGCACAGGGTTAGCAATCAGCCCCAGCATTTT. It codes for CSAREHRVSNQPQHF.

This clonotype was found a few times. The genes are TRBV28 and TRBJ2-7, with D perhaps TRBD1 (6 bases). In germline, CDR1 is MDHEN, CDR2 SYDVKM. Trimming cost V 3 bases and J 2 bases, with 14 bases left between them. CDR3 size: 15 residues. The CDR3 is CASSLKMDSPYEQYF. CDR3 DNA sequence: TGTGCCAGCAGTTTGAAAATGGACAGTCCCTACGAGCAGTACTTC.

The CDR3 bases are TGTGCCAGCAGCCAAGAAGCCCCATGGGGGGTAGAGAACACTGAAGCTTTCTTT. This sequence encodes CASSQEAPWGVENTEAFF. The chain couples TRBV3-1 to TRBJ1-1; the D gene is possibly TRBD1 (5 bases). V was cut by 0 bases and J by 1 base, with 18 bases left in between. Germline CDR1 LGHDT, CDR2 YNNKEL (reference sequence). The CDR3 runs to 18 residues.

There are many counts of this clonotype. The V and J genes are TRBV4-1 and TRBJ2-1; D perhaps matches TRBD2 (5 bases). V was trimmed by 0 bases and J by 0 bases, leaving 30 bases between them. Germline V gene lookup returns CDR1 MGHRA and CDR2 YSYEKL. The length of the CDR3 is 23 residues. The CDR3 nucleotides are TGCGCCAGCAGCCAAGATCCAATTTCTGGCCTAGGAGGAATAAGCAGCTCCTACAATGAGCAGTTCTTC. Protein: CASSQDPISGLGGISSSYNEQFF.